This TCR beta chain was found in a study of cytotoxic CD8 clonotypes in ibrutinib-treated CLL (dated by TCRdb to the early 2020s). Notes on the research overall: The cohort included roughly 15 treatment-naive and ten to twelve relapsed/refractory patients; 17 to 18 were IGHV unmutated. Cryopreserved peripheral blood mononuclear cells were collected at three points: before therapy, at response, and at either sustained remission or disease progression. An average of roughly 270,000 productive templates and approximately 90,000 productive rearrangements was obtained per sample. Responses were partial in roughly 25 patients and complete in 2; after median about 68 months follow-up, about 14 stayed in remission and 12 progressed. Of the 70 to 90 people in the trial, about two dozen had longitudinal samples available. Response samples were obtained after a median of 12 months of treatment, with a range of about 6 to 40 months.

As regards this clone: What this receptor recognizes is not known. No much larger clone exists at a distance of one base, and base qualities are not known.

V was cut back by 3 bases and J by 8 bases, leaving a gap of 16 bases between them. Based on the germline V gene, the CDR1 and CDR2 sequences are KGHSH and LQKENI. From its cysteine to its phenylalanine, the CDR3 spans 14 amino acids. Only the CDR3 portion is preserved as DNA: 42 bases, with reading frame beginning at the first base. Approximately 2 micrograms of genomic DNA were extracted from cryopreserved PBMCs for TCR beta library preparation. Longitudinal blood samples from CLL patients on ibrutinib monotherapy were analyzed using high-throughput TCR beta sequencing. The patients were enrolled in a single-center, open-label phase 2 trial of ibrutinib monotherapy. What the study reported, not specific to this receptor: Public clonotypes were rare and either shrank or stayed stable during treatment, and the rise in clonality at ibrutinib response reflected expansion of private clonotypes. Baseline clonality was found to be higher than that of age-matched healthy donors and was strongly correlated with circulating CD8+ T-cell counts. Sampling times were not matched between sustained-remission and progressing patients, and lymph node repertoires were not studied. Clonality increased at ibrutinib response, stayed stable in sustained remission, and fell back toward baseline at progression.

The goal of deep resolution MiSeq sequencing was a depth between 1 in 1 million and 1 in 200,000 T cells, and coverage averaged 10x per clonotype. The immunoSEQ hsTCRB Kit was used to generate the TCR beta libraries. Per the original workflow: The data were analyzed with ImmunoSEQ Analyzer and ImmunoSEQ Data Assistant, and V, D and J gene assignments followed IMGT definitions. Clonality, which ranges from 0 to 1, was calculated by subtracting the normalized Shannon entropy of productive rearrangement frequencies from one. Public clonotype analysis was restricted to overrepresented clonotypes comprising at least 0.05% of each patient's repertoire. Approximately 13 age-matched healthy donor repertoires from immuneACCESS served as clonality controls. In TCRdb, the immuneACCESS table is reduced to in-frame sequences with V and J assigned. These tables do not hold every clone; where another copy was compared, an unresolved V gene accounts for under half, and the others remain unexplained. V and J calls and clone size are those listed in that table; D and trimming were worked out from the DNA. The sample data list fewer than 25,000 clones, and under 85% of these were observed just once. The top ten constitute over 8% of the sample.

This sequence originates from a human donor with chronic lymphocytic leukemia. The material sequenced was PBMCs, taken before ibrutinib treatment. The rearranged segments are TRBV18 and TRBJ1-2; a weak D assignment points to TRBD1 (5 bases agree). The CDR3 protein: CASSPKGDGIGYTF. The DNA sequence follows: TGTGCCAGCTCACCCAAAGGGGACGGAATCGGCTACACCTTC.